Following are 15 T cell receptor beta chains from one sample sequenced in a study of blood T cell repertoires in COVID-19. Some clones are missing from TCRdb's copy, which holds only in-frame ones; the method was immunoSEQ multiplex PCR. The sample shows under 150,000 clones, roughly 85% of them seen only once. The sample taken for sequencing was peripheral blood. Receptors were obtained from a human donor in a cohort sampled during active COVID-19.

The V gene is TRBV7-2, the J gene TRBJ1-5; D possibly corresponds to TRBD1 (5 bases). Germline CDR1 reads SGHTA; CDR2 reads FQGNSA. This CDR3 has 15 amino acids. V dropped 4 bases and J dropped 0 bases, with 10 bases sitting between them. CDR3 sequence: CASSSGDASNQPQHF. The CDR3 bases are TGTGCCAGCAGCTCGGGGGATGCTAGCAATCAGCCCCAGCATTTT.

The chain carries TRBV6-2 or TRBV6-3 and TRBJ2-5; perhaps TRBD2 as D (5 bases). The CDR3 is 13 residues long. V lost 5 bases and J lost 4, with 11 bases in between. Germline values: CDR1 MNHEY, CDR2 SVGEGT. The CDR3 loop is CASSRRAGETQYF. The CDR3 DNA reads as TGTGCCAGCAGTCGACGGGCGGGAGAGACCCAGTACTTC.

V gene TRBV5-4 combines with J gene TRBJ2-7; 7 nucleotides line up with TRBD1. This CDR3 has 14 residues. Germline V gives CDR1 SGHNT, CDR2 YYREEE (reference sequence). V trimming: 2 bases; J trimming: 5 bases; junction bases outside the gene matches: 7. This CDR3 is CASSFGQAGHEQYF. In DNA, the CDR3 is TGTGCCAGCAGCTTCGGACAGGCAGGCCACGAGCAGTACTTC.

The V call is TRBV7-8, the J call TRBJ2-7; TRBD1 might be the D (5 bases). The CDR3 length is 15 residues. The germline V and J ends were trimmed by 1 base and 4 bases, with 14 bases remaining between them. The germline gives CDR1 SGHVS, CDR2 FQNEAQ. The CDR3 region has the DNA TGTGCCAGCAGCTTAGGGGCTGGGGCTAGTTACGAGCAGTACTTC. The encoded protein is CASSLGAGASYEQYF. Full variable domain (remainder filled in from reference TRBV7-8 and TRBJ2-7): GAGVSQSPRYKVAKRGQDVALRCDPISGHVSLFWYQQALGQGPEFLTYFQNEAQLDKSGLPSDRFFAERPEGSVSTLKIQRTQQEDSAVYLCASSLGAGASYEQYFGPGTRLTVT.

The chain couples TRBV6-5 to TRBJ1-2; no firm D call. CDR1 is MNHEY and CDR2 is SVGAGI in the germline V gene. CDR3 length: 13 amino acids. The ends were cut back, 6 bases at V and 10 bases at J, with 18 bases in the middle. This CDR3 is CASSNPGRLTYTF. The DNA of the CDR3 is TGTGCCAGCAGCAACCCCGGACGACTAACCTACACCTTC.

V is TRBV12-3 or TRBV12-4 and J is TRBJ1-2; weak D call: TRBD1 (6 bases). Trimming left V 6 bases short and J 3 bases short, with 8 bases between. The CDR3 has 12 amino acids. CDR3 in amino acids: CASRQGYYGYTF. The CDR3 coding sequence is TGTGCCAGCAGACAGGGATACTATGGCTACACCTTC.

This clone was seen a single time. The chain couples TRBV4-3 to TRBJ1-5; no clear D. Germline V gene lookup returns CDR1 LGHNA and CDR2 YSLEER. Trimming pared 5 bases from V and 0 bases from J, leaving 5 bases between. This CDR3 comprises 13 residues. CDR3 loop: CASSLYSNQPQHF. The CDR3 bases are TGCGCCAGCAGCTTATATAGCAATCAGCCCCAGCATTTT.

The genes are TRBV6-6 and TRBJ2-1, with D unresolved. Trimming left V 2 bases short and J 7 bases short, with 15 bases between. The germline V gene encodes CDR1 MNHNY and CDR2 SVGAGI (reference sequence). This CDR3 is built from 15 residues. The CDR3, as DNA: TGTGCCAGCAGTTACGGCCAGGTGGTAGGAAATGAGCAGTTCTTC. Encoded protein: CASSYGQVVGNEQFF.

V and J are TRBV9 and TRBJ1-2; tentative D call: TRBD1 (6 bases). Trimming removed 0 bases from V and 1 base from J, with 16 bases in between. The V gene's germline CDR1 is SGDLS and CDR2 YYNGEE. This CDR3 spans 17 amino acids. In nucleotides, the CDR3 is TGTGCCAGCAGCGTAGACCCCAGGACAGACTATAACTATGGCTACACCTTC. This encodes CASSVDPRTDYNYGYTF.

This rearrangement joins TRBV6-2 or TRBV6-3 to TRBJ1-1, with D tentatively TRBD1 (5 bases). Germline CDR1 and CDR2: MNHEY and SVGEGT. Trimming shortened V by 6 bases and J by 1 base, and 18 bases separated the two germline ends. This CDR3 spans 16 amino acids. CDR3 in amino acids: CASSPIRGGGNTEAFF. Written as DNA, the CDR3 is TGTGCCAGCAGCCCGATTCGTGGCGGGGGGAACACTGAAGCTTTCTTT.

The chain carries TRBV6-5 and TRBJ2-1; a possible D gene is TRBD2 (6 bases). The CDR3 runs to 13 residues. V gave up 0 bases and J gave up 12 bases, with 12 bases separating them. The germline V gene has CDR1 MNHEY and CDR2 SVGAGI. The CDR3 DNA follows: TGTGCCAGCAGTTACTCGGAGGGACTGGGGCAGTTCTTC. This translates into CASSYSEGLGQFF.

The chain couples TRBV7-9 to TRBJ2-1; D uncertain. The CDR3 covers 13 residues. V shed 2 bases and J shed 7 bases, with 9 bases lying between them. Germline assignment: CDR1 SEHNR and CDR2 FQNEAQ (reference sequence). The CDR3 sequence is CASSLTRQNEQFF. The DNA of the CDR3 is TGTGCCAGCAGCTTAACCCGACAAAATGAGCAGTTCTTC.

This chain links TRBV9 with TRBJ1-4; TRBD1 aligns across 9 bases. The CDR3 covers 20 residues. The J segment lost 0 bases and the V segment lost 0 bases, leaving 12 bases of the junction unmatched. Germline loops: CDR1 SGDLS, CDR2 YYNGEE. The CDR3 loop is CASSVASGTGGGSTNEKLFF. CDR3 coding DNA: TGTGCCAGCAGCGTAGCTTCCGGCACAGGGGGCGGTTCAACTAATGAAAAACTGTTTTTT.

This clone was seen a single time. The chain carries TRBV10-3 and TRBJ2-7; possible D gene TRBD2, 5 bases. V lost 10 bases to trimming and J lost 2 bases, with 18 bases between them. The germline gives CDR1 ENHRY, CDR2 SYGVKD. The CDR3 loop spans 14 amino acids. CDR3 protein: CATGRGDGAYEQYV. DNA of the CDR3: TGTGCCACGGGAAGAGGAGATGGGGCCTACGAGCAGTACGTC.

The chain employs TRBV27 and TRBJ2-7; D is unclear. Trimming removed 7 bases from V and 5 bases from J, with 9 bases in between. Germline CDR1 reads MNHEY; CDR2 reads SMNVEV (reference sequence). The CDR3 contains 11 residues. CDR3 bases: TGTGCCAGCACCTCCCTCCACGAGCAGTACTTC. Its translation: CASTSLHEQYF.